This T cell receptor (beta chain) was identified during a study of identical twins. Study results and limitations: Zero-insertion analyses were open to partial confounding by invariant MAIT and iNKT cells. Cross-sectional statistical analysis was relied on for the conclusions, without the same donors being followed.

Trimming took off 4 bases at V and 6 bases at J, with 14 bases between the two ends. The CDR3 totals 15 residues. Germline V gives CDR1 KGHDR, CDR2 SFDVKD. Concerning this clonotype itself: Its antigen is still unknown.

TCRdb passed the 5' RACE reads through MiXCR, listing each CDR3 protein once. The sample lists about 810,000 distinct CDR3 sequences; approximately 13% were seen once. This sample also belongs to another study, concerning yellow fever vaccine responses in identical twins. From that paper: Each twin's T cell response to the vaccine was reported to look partly convergent and partly personalized.

This TCR came from a woman aged 18 to 35 in good health. This rearrangement joins TRBV24-1 to TRBJ2-2; no definite D call. The sequencing input was PBMCs. This CDR3 reads CATSDPSPSPGELFF. The CDR3 bases are TGTGCCACCAGTGACCCCTCCCCATCTCCCGGGGAGCTGTTTTTT.